This T cell receptor (beta chain) comes out of a study of T cell responses to AZD1222 COVID-19 vaccine. Researchers grouped second doses given at about 4 or about 12 weeks into one pool. Profiling relied on immunoSEQ multiplex PCR, and the TCRdb table lists in-frame clones only, not all of them. The table lists about 81,000 clones, 75% to 95% of them singletons. The CDR3 extends over 11 amino acids. Trimming stripped 1 base from V and 4 bases from J, with 3 bases between. Germline CDR1 and CDR2: DFQATT and SNEGSKA (reference sequence). Note on this clone: Its antigen is unidentified.

General study findings and limits: As reported, nearly half of all spike-specific TCRs target variant regions that are unmutated.

The receptor was derived from an adult who received the AZD1222 COVID-19 vaccine. The V call is TRBV20-1, the J call TRBJ2-3; D uncertain. This sample comprised peripheral blood, obtained 28 days after the second AZD1222 dose. The CDR3 sequence: CSARVADTQYF. CDR3 sequence (DNA): TGCAGTGCTAGAGTTGCAGATACGCAGTATTTT.